This is a list of T cell receptor beta chains from one sample in a study of human T cells and chemical hapten exposure. TCRdb itself ran the RACE reads through MiXCR, one entry per CDR3 protein. This table has about 74,000 distinct CDR3 sequences, around 30% appearing once. The sequencing used whole blood, collected in connection with sensitization to the hapten diphenylcyclopropenone (DPC). The receptors stem from a man aged 35 to 55 with alopecia areata. Some clones in this sample may be carry-over from other donors' samples. The CDR3 runs from the conserved cysteine through the conserved F or W. A D gene is named only where the DNA matches it firmly. Clone size is not always given. Where it is, it says once, few, many or a class for expanded clones.

j_call: TRBJ2-1
d_call: TRBD2
v_call: TRBV20-1
clone_size: .
cdr3_aa: CSARDLLAGINEQFF
cdr3_nt: TGCAGTGCTAGAGATCTACTAGCGGGAATCAATGAGCAGTTCTTC

j_call: TRBJ2-5
d_call: TRBD2
v_call: TRBV20-1
clone_size: .
cdr3_aa: CSAKRIRLAGETQYF
cdr3_nt: TGCAGTGCCAAACGTATACGACTAGCGGGGGAGACCCAGTACTTC

j_call: TRBJ2-7
d_call: TRBD2
v_call: TRBV14
clone_size: .
cdr3_aa: CASSQSWGGAYEQYF
cdr3_nt: TGTGCCAGCAGCCAAAGTTGGGGGGGGGCCTACGAGCAGTACTTC

j_call: TRBJ1-1
d_call: .
v_call: TRBV12-3/TRBV12-4
clone_size: few
cdr3_aa: CASNILGGGTEAFF
cdr3_nt: TGTGCCAGCAATATCCTCGGGGGTGGCACTGAAGCTTTCTTT

j_call: TRBJ1-5
d_call: .
v_call: TRBV28
clone_size: .
cdr3_aa: CASSSLGGGIQPQHF
cdr3_nt: TGTGCCAGCAGTAGCCTGGGGGGCGGGATTCAGCCCCAGCATTTT

j_call: TRBJ2-3
d_call: TRBD1
v_call: TRBV20-1
clone_size: few
cdr3_aa: CSASPGTGGPDTQYF
cdr3_nt: TGCAGTGCTAGCCCGGGGACAGGGGGCCCAGATACGCAGTATTTT

j_call: TRBJ2-7
d_call: TRBD2
v_call: TRBV6-2/TRBV6-3
clone_size: .
cdr3_aa: CASAGTNSYEQYF
cdr3_nt: TGTGCCAGCGCCGGGACTAACTCCTACGAGCAGTACTTC

j_call: TRBJ2-1
d_call: TRBD2
v_call: TRBV5-1
clone_size: .
cdr3_aa: CASSYTPTSGRTNEQFF
cdr3_nt: TGCGCCAGCAGCTATACGCCGACTAGCGGGAGAACCAATGAGCAGTTCTTC

j_call: TRBJ2-2
d_call: .
v_call: TRBV7-9
clone_size: .
cdr3_aa: CASSSSQNTGELFF
cdr3_nt: TGTGCCAGCAGCTCCAGCCAAAACACCGGGGAGCTGTTTTTT

j_call: TRBJ2-5
d_call: .
v_call: TRBV5-6
clone_size: medium-sized
cdr3_aa: CASSLIGRGQETQYF
cdr3_nt: TGTGCCAGCAGCTTAATAGGGCGGGGACAAGAGACCCAGTACTTC

j_call: TRBJ1-1
d_call: TRBD1
v_call: TRBV5-1
clone_size: few
cdr3_aa: CASSLQGPEAFF
cdr3_nt: TGCGCCAGCAGCTTACAGGGGCCTGAAGCTTTCTTT

j_call: TRBJ2-7
d_call: TRBD1
v_call: TRBV6-6
clone_size: .
cdr3_aa: CASSYSTYRGGEQYF
cdr3_nt: TGTGCCAGCAGTTACTCGACGTACAGGGGCGGCGAGCAGTACTTC

j_call: TRBJ2-7
d_call: .
v_call: TRBV7-2
clone_size: .
cdr3_aa: CASSLGGGRQYF
cdr3_nt: TGTGCCAGCAGCTTAGGGGGAGGCCGGCAGTACTTC

j_call: TRBJ1-1
d_call: .
v_call: TRBV6-2/TRBV6-3
clone_size: .
cdr3_aa: CASSYRSGTGGNTEAFF
cdr3_nt: TGTGCCAGCAGTTACCGAAGTGGGACCGGAGGGAACACTGAAGCTTTCTTT

j_call: TRBJ2-7
d_call: TRBD2
v_call: TRBV20-1
clone_size: .
cdr3_aa: CSARDPLAGGILEQYF
cdr3_nt: TGCAGTGCTAGAGATCCCCTAGCGGGAGGCATTCTCGAGCAGTACTTC

j_call: TRBJ1-1
d_call: .
v_call: TRBV2
clone_size: .
cdr3_aa: CASTLTTTEAFF
cdr3_nt: TGTGCCAGCACGCTCACGACGACTGAAGCTTTCTTT

j_call: TRBJ1-3
d_call: .
v_call: TRBV6-5
clone_size: .
cdr3_aa: CASSKRGDALGNTIYF
cdr3_nt: TGTGCCAGCAGCAAAAGAGGGGACGCTTTAGGAAACACCATATATTTT